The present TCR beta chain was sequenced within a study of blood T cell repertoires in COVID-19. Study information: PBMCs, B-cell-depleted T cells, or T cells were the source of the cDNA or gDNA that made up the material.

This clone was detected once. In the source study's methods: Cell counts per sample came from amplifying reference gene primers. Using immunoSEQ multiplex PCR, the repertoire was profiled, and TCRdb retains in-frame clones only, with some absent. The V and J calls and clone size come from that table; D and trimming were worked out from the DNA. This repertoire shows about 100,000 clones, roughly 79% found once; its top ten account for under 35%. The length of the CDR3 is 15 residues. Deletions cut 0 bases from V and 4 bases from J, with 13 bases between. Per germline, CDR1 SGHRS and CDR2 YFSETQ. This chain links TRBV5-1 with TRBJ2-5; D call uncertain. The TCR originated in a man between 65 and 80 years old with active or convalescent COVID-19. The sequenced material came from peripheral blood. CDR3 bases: TGCGCCAGCAGCTTGGAGGCCTCTACGGGAGAGACCCAGTACTTC. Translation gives CASSLEASTGETQYF. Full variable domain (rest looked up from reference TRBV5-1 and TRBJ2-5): KAGVTQTPRYLIKTRGQQVTLSCSPISGHRSVSWYQQTPGQGLQFLFEYFSETQRNKGNFPGRFSGRQFSNSRSEMNVSTLELGDSALYLCASSLEASTGETQYFGPGTRLLVL.